Below, 22 T cell receptor beta chains from the same sample are listed, as sequenced in a study of control samples from healthy donors and cancer patients. Method: immunoSEQ multiplex PCR; TCRdb's copy keeps in-frame clones and lacks some. The sample lists 55,000 to 85,000 clones, about 90% occurring once. Sequenced input: PBMCs. These receptors were obtained from a man aged 55-75 years with lung cancer.

CDR3 DNA sequence: TGCGCCAGCAGCTTATCTGGGCCGGGCTACACCTTC. Translated, it gives CASSLSGPGYTF. The chain recombines TRBV5-1 with TRBJ1-2; D not resolved. CDR1 is SGHRS, CDR2 YFSETQ, per germline. The V and J ends lost 2 bases and 8 bases respectively, with 10 bases between them. The CDR3 spans 12 residues.

The rearrangement links TRBV2 to TRBJ2-3; tentatively, D is TRBD2 (6 bases). CDR1 is SNHLY, CDR2 FYNNEI, per germline. This CDR3 spans 15 amino acids. V lost 5 bases and J lost 2, with 14 bases in between. The CDR3 nucleotides read TGTGCCAGCAGTCCCCAGGGACTTTCCACAGATACGCAGTATTTT. The encoded protein is CASSPQGLSTDTQYF.

The chain has TRBV5-1 and TRBJ2-1, with TRBD1 matching over 11 bases. The CDR3 sequence is 14 residues long. Germline CDR1 and CDR2: SGHRS and YFSETQ. V lost 3 bases to trimming and J lost 6 bases; unmatched junction nucleotides: 2. The CDR3 nucleotides read TGCGCCAGCAGCTGGGGACAGGGGGGCAATGAGCAGTTCTTC. Protein sequence: CASSWGQGGNEQFF.

In its sample, this clone was seen once. The rearrangement links TRBV29-1 to TRBJ1-3; D possibly corresponds to TRBD1 (6 bases). V was pared by 7 bases and J by 2 bases, with 12 bases between. The CDR3 sequence is 13 residues long. The germline gives CDR1 SQVTM, CDR2 ANQGSEA. CDR3 nucleotide sequence: TGCAGCGCCGGGGGGGCTCCTGGAAACACCATATATTTT. It yields the protein CSAGGAPGNTIYF.

The chain carries TRBV5-4 and TRBJ1-6; maybe TRBD1 (5 bases). V lost 6 bases, J lost 10 bases, and 20 bases lay in between. CDR3 length equals 15 residues. The germline V gene has CDR1 SGHNT and CDR2 YYREEE (reference sequence). This CDR3 reads CASTPGGVTYSPLHF. Here the CDR3 DNA reads TGTGCCAGCACCCCGGGAGGGGTTACATACTCACCCCTCCACTTT.

The chain has TRBV11-3 and TRBJ2-2; D is uncertain. The germline V gene encodes CDR1 SGHNT and CDR2 YENEEA. Trimming took 5 bases from V and 2 from J, leaving 3 bases between them. The CDR3 extends over 12 amino acids. The CDR3 DNA sequence: TGTGCCAGCAGCAGAAACACCGGGGAGCTGTTTTTT. Protein product: CASSRNTGELFF.

This clone was recorded a few times. V and J are TRBV6-5 and TRBJ2-1; 8 nucleotides match TRBD1. The V and J ends lost 4 bases and 4 bases, in that order; junction bases with no gene match: 9. The CDR3 runs 16 residues. Germline CDR1 reads MNHEY; CDR2 reads SVGAGI. CDR3 loop: CASSSPGGKGYNEQFF. CDR3 DNA: TGTGCCAGCAGTTCCCCAGGGGGCAAAGGATACAATGAGCAGTTCTTC.

The chain uses TRBV5-1 and TRBJ2-3; D may be TRBD1 (5 bases). Between the trimmed V and J ends, which lost 7 bases and 0 bases, there was a span of 9 bases. This CDR3 has 13 amino acids. Germline V CDR1 and CDR2: SGHRS, YFSETQ. CDR3 nucleotide sequence: TGCGCCAGCCGACAGCCAAGCACAGATACGCAGTATTTT. This sequence encodes CASRQPSTDTQYF.

The J gene is TRBJ2-3, the V gene TRBV11-2, with 9 bases that match TRBD2. Germline assignment: CDR1 SGHAT and CDR2 FQNNGV. V lost 0 bases and J lost 4; bases outside the gene matches: 5. The CDR3 totals 16 residues. CDR3 amino acids: CASSLEGTSRSDTQYF. DNA for the CDR3: TGTGCCAGCAGCTTAGAGGGGACTAGCAGGTCAGATACGCAGTATTTT.

The rearrangement links TRBV6-5 to TRBJ1-2; D ambiguous. CDR3 length: 14 amino acids. Germline V CDR1 and CDR2: MNHEY, SVGAGI. V lost 0 bases, J lost 4 bases, and 9 bases lay in between. As DNA, the CDR3 is TGTGCCAGCAGTTACTCGATGAGTGGCTATGGCTACACCTTC. It yields the protein CASSYSMSGYGYTF.

This rearrangement joins TRBV7-6 to TRBJ1-1, with D perhaps TRBD1 (5 bases). V lost 5 bases to trimming and J lost 0 bases, with 13 bases between them. In germline, CDR1 is SGHVS, CDR2 FNYEAQ. The CDR3 has 15 residues. The DNA for the CDR3 is TGTGCCAGCAGCAGCCTCAGGGCCCTGAACACTGAAGCTTTCTTT. It specifies CASSSLRALNTEAFF.

The rearrangement uses TRBV6-6 and TRBJ2-7; D unresolved. CDR1 and CDR2 from the germline V gene are MNHNY and SVGAGI (reference sequence). Trimming took off 2 bases at V and 4 bases at J, with 3 bases between the two ends. The CDR3 totals 11 residues. CDR3 sequence reads: CASSYVYEQYF. The CDR3 DNA is TGTGCCAGCAGTTACGTATACGAGCAGTACTTC.

The rearrangement links TRBV27 to TRBJ2-6; TRBD1 aligns across 7 bases. Germline V CDR1 and CDR2: MNHEY, SMNVEV (reference sequence). This CDR3 has 15 residues. J lost 1 base, V lost 5 bases, and 2 bases had no gene match. CDR3 protein: CASSVQGSGANVLTF. CDR3 coding DNA: TGTGCCAGCAGTGTACAGGGGTCTGGGGCCAACGTCCTGACTTTC.

This clone appeared a few times. The genes are TRBV15 and TRBJ2-1; TRBD2 might be the D (7 bases). The V gene's germline CDR1 is LNHNV and CDR2 YYDKDF (reference sequence). Deletions cut 0 bases from V and 6 bases from J, with 15 bases between. This CDR3 comprises 16 residues. The CDR3 region has the DNA TGTGCCACCAGCAGAGATAGGGCGGGGGCCCTCAATGAGCAGTTCTTC. Translated: CATSRDRAGALNEQFF. Looking up the rest from reference TRBV15 and TRBJ2-1 gives the full variable domain: DAMVIQNPRYQVTQFGKPVTLSCSQTLNHNVMYWYQQKSSQAPKLLFHYYDKDFNNEADTPDNFQSRRPNTSFCFLDIRSPGLGDTAMYLCATSRDRAGALNEQFFGPGTRLTVL.

The chain uses TRBV6-1 and TRBJ1-5; 8 positions agree with TRBD1. Germline assignment: CDR1 MNHNS and CDR2 SASEGT. The V segment lost 4 bases and the J segment 12 bases; nucleotides outside the gene matches: 23. There are 18 residues in the CDR3. CDR3 nucleotide sequence: TGTGCCAGCAGTGGGGACCAGGGGGCACCAGGTCTGTCGCTGGGCCAGCATTTT. Residues: CASSGDQGAPGLSLGQHF.

The genes are TRBV7-2 and TRBJ2-1; a weak D match, TRBD1 (6 bases). The V and J ends lost 2 bases and 1 base respectively, with 12 bases between them. Germline assignment: CDR1 SGHTA and CDR2 FQGNSA. The CDR3 spans 16 residues. The CDR3 sequence: CASSLNRANSYNEQFF. The CDR3 DNA reads as TGTGCCAGCAGCTTAAACAGGGCGAATTCCTACAATGAGCAGTTCTTC.

The chain has TRBV6-4 and TRBJ1-1; D call uncertain. This CDR3 contains 14 residues. The V end was cut by 4 bases, the J end by 1 base, with 10 bases between. Germline lookup yields CDR1 MRHNA and CDR2 SNTAGT. CDR3 amino acids: CASSAGRGNTEAFF. CDR3 in DNA: TGTGCCAGCAGTGCTGGGCGGGGGAACACTGAAGCTTTCTTT.

The rearrangement joins TRBV11-2 to TRBJ1-3; D is perhaps TRBD1 (5 bases). CDR1 and CDR2 from the germline V gene are SGHAT and FQNNGV. V gave up 5 bases and J gave up 2 bases, with 13 bases separating them. The CDR3 has 15 amino acids. CDR3 bases: TGTGCCAGCAGCCCGCCGGGGGTAACTGGAAACACCATATATTTT. Amino acid sequence: CASSPPGVTGNTIYF.

The gene calls are TRBV9 and TRBJ2-1; 9 bases fit TRBD2. CDR3 length equals 15 residues. The ends lost 2 bases at V and 7 bases at J; junction bases unmatched: 7. Germline V lookup: CDR1 SGDLS, CDR2 YYNGEE. The CDR3 DNA reads TGTGCCAGCAGCGTTACCGGGACTAGCTATAATGAGCAGTTCTTC. This sequence encodes CASSVTGTSYNEQFF.

The chain combines TRBV27 with TRBJ1-6, with D uncertain. Germline V CDR1 and CDR2: MNHEY, SMNVEV (reference sequence). V was cut by 5 bases and J by 6 bases, with 8 bases left in between. The CDR3 is 13 residues long. CDR3 bases: TGTGCCAGCAGTCTTTTAAGTAATTCACCCCTCCACTTT. Amino acids: CASSLLSNSPLHF.

This rearrangement joins TRBV3-1 (or the pseudogene TRBV3-2) to TRBJ1-6, with TRBD1 as a possible D gene (5 bases). The CDR3 runs to 14 residues. Germline CDR1 reads LGHDT; CDR2 reads YNNKEL (reference sequence). V was shortened by 4 bases and J by 7 bases, with 11 bases between the two germline ends. For the CDR3, the DNA is TGTGCCAGCAGCCCGGGACTGAGAAATTCACCCCTCCACTTT. It codes for CASSPGLRNSPLHF.

The V call is TRBV6-1, the J call TRBJ2-7; 8 bases match TRBD1. Germline V gene data show CDR1 as MNHNS and CDR2 as SASEGT. The CDR3 loop spans 15 amino acids. V lost 2 bases and J lost 5; bases outside the gene matches: 8. The CDR3 is CASSESTGVLNEQYF. In nucleotides, the CDR3 is TGTGCCAGCAGTGAATCGACAGGGGTGCTCAACGAGCAGTACTTC.